This TCR beta chain was observed in a study of blood T cell repertoires in COVID-19 (dated by TCRdb to 2020 to 2021). Turning to the overall study: The collaborator samples originated in the United States, Italy and Spain and spanned the acute and convalescent phases of COVID-19. The prospective study material was composed of cDNA or gDNA derived from T cells, B-cell-depleted T cells, or PBMCs. Deeply sampled blood TCRbeta repertoires from subjects exposed to, actively infected with, or recovered from COVID-19 were included in the dataset. A freely available public database, intended as a resource for researchers studying the immune response to SARS-CoV-2, is where the repertoires were released. Samples were obtained from the ongoing ImmuneRACE study (first 160 participants) and from 1,254 subjects provided by 6 global collaborators. Nearly every sample came with metadata listing a de-identified subject ID, COVID-19 status, age in years and sex. Where available, HLA class I and class II types were taken from metadata supplied by the sample provider and were not determined by assay-based typing.

For this clone: Its antigen specificity is not known. No much larger clonotype is one base removed from it; base qualities were not supplied.

The immunoSEQ Assay, a bias-controlled multiplex PCR, was used to amplify TCRbeta CDR3 regions from genomic DNA. The study's processing was this. The number of nucleated cells in each sample was estimated from the amplification of reference gene primers within the assay. To quantify the absolute abundance of each unique TCRbeta CDR3 rearrangement, sequence reads were collapsed and filtered. Productive Simpson clonality was computed per sample as the square root of Simpson's diversity index over productive rearrangements. As stored in TCRdb, this immuneACCESS dataset retains in-frame rearrangements with V and J assigned. A fraction of the clones does not appear; measured against another copy, unresolved V genes explain less than half of the discrepancy, and the remainder lacks a known reason. For V, J and clone size, that table is used; D and trimming come from the DNA. The sample data list more than 60,000 clones, and roughly four fifths of these were observed just once. 8.5% to 12% of the sample is held by the ten biggest clonotypes.

Including the terminal cysteine and phenylalanine, the CDR3 comprises 16 residues. The read is trimmed to its CDR3 DNA, 48 bases read in frame from base 1. The germline V gene encodes CDR1 WNHNN and CDR2 SYGVQD (reference sequence). V and J are truncated by 5 bases and 0 bases respectively, leaving an intervening sequence of 13 bases. Study-level results and caveats: The amount of clinical and demographic metadata varied by source and participant and was provided uncurated.

The collaborating institutions used their own protocols to collect whole blood in K2EDTA tubes. For TCRbeta analysis, collaborators shipped samples in one of three forms: frozen whole blood, isolated PBMCs, or DNA extracted from either of those sample types. The receptor comes from a man aged 60-69 years with acute or convalescent COVID-19. Material for sequencing was peripheral blood. The chain links TRBV10-1 with TRBJ2-2; TRBD1 is a weak D gene call, 5 bases matching. The CDR3 has the sequence CASSRQGAANTGELFF. At the DNA level, the sequence is TGCGCCAGCAGTCGTCAAGGGGCCGCGAACACCGGGGAGCTGTTTTTT.